The 25 T cell receptor beta chains reported below all come from one sample, sequenced in a study of tumor-infiltrating lymphocytes in primary liver carcinoma (dated by TCRdb to 2015 to 2018). Without any cell sorting, total RNA and DNA were extracted together from approximately 22-30 mg of bulk tissue using the AllPrep DNA/RNA mini kit. For sequencing, an Illumina HiSeq 2500 was employed. Using a constant-region primer and ProtoScript II reverse transcriptase, TCRbeta-specific cDNA was reverse-transcribed from around 520 ng total RNA. Three nested multiplex PCR rounds, following a slightly modified ARM-PCR procedure, were used to build the TCRbeta libraries. Each of the first two PCR rounds ran for about 9 cycles and used multiplex TRBV1-TRBV30 forward primers together with a Cbeta reverse primer. Through fastp at Q25 and MiXCR, TCRdb rebuilt clones from the public reads, retaining in-frame beta chains. Each entry merges the rows of one CDR3 protein and shows their most common DNA and genes. Counted in this sample were about 99,000 distinct CDR3 sequences; around 63% of them appeared once. Of the sample, over 9% falls within the top ten clones.

The sequencing sample was made of liver tumor tissue from sampling region 5. The cell subset or site label of this sample denotes: tumor region T5, tumor centre. The receptors come from a woman aged 60-70 years with primary liver carcinoma and hepatitis B virus infection.

Details on this clonotype: A junction end diverges from the germline sequence, so it may reflect a read error. This chain links TRBV29-1 with TRBJ2-3; TRBD2 matches 7 bases. The CDR3 spans 15 residues. The germline CDR1 and CDR2 sequences are SQVTM and ANQGSEA. CDR3 sequence (DNA): TGCAGCCTTAAGGGAGGGGCGGGACCCACAGATACGCAATATTTT. The encoded protein is CSLKGGAGPTDTQYF.

The chain has TRBV5-1 and TRBJ1-4; 7 bases are shared with TRBD1. The CDR3 totals 11 residues. CDR1 and CDR2 (germline): SGHRS, YFSETQ. Losses at the gene ends were 6 bases for V and 11 bases for J; bases not matched to a gene: 4. For the CDR3, the DNA is TGCGCCAGCAACTCCAGGGGGAAACTGTTTTTT. Its translation is CASNSRGKLFF.

With regard to this clonotype: A much more abundant neighbour one base away suggests this may be a read error. The chain has TRBV28 and TRBJ2-3; 8 bases line up with TRBD1. V trimming: 10 bases; J trimming: 9 bases; junction bases outside the gene matches: 9. Germline CDR1 reads MDHEN; CDR2 reads SYDVKM. The CDR3 runs 12 residues. The CDR3: CATRHRGRTQYF. The CDR3 nucleotides are TGTGCCACCAGACACAGGGGGAGGACGCAGTATTTT.

Remarks on this clonotype: At one of its ends the junction is not consistent with the germline gene, which may arise from a read error. The chain uses TRBV11-2 and TRBJ2-5; TRBD2 matches at 8 bases. The CDR3 is 14 residues long. In germline, CDR1 is SGHAT, CDR2 FQNNGV. CDR3 residues: CASSATGGKEAQYF. In DNA, the CDR3 is TGTGCCAGCAGCGCCACGGGGGGGAAAGAGGCCCAGTACTTC.

This clonotype was recorded once. A read error may produce the germline difference seen at one junction end. This chain connects TRBV6-1 to TRBJ2-7; a possible D gene is TRBD1 (5 bases). CDR3 length: 14 residues. Germline lookup yields CDR1 MNHNS and CDR2 SASEGT. CDR3 region: CASSEGRQGDEHYF. The CDR3, as DNA: TGTGCCAGCAGTGAAGGTAGGCAGGGCGACGAGCACTACTTC.

In the case of this clonotype: At one end the junction does not follow the germline gene, possibly because of a read error. This chain links TRBV5-1 with TRBJ1-1; the D gene is possibly TRBD1 (5 bases). Germline V lookup: CDR1 SGHRS, CDR2 YFSETQ. The CDR3 extends over 15 amino acids. The CDR3 spells CACSLGHGVMTEAFF. In DNA form, the CDR3 reads TGCGCCTGCAGCTTGGGGCACGGAGTAATGACTGAAGCTTTCTTT.

This clonotype was counted ten times or more. The chain carries TRBV29-1 and TRBJ2-7; D ambiguous. V dropped 1 base and J dropped 0 bases, with 4 bases sitting between them. This CDR3 contains 12 residues. Germline V lookup: CDR1 SQVTM, CDR2 ANQGSEA. CDR3 nucleotides: TGCAGCGTTGAAGGCAGCTCCTACGAGCAGTACTTC. It is translated as CSVEGSSYEQYF.

Details on this clonotype: A read error is likely, as this CDR3 ends without the conserved phenylalanine or tryptophan. J is TRBJ1-5 and V is TRBV7-8; unclear D gene. The CDR3 has 16 amino acids. Trimming stripped 1 base from V and 7 bases from J, with 17 bases between. CDR1 and CDR2 (germline): SGHVS, FQNEAQ. The CDR3 is CASSLGPSGSGQPQHS. The CDR3 nucleotides are TGTGCCAGCAGCTTAGGTCCATCCGGGTCGGGACAGCCCCAGCATTCT.

This sequence joins TRBV6-1 and TRBJ1-2, with D possibly being TRBD1 (6 bases). With 4 bases removed from V and 7 bases from J, the gap between germline ends came to 19 bases. Germline-derived CDR1 and CDR2 are MNHNS and SASEGT. The CDR3 length is 15 residues. This CDR3 reads CASSGSLRGSRGYTF. The CDR3 coding sequence is TGTGCCAGCAGTGGATCCCTTAGGGGGAGCCGTGGCTACACCTTC.

The sample holds a few counts of this clonotype. At one end, the junction sequence differs from germline, possibly due to a read error. The V and J genes are TRBV12-3 or TRBV12-4 and TRBJ1-1; D is perhaps TRBD1 (5 bases). The CDR3 sequence is 14 residues long. The CDR3 DNA follows: TGTGCCAGCAGCGCGACGGGGGGGAGCACTGAAGCTTTATTT. This translates into CASSATGGSTEALF.

Details on this clonotype: Being one base from a much bigger clone, this may be a read error. The chain has TRBV28 and TRBJ2-6, with D perhaps matching TRBD2 (5 bases). The CDR3 spans 17 residues. Germline V gene sequence: CDR1 MDHEN, CDR2 SYDVKM. V was pared by 5 bases and J by 0 bases, with 14 bases between. The CDR3 DNA sequence: TGTGCCAGCAGTCCCGTGCGGGCTCACTCTGGGGCCAACGTCCTGACTTTC. As protein: CASSPVRAHSGANVLTF.

This clonotype was counted at least ten times. This rearrangement joins TRBV14 to TRBJ2-1; weak D call: TRBD2 (5 bases). CDR3 length: 14 residues. Between the trimmed V and J ends, which lost 1 base and 6 bases, there was a span of 10 bases. Germline V CDR1 and CDR2: SGHDN, FVKESK. The CDR3 DNA reads TGTGCCAGCAGCCAAGGGTACGGGATCAATGAGCAGTTCTTC. Its protein is CASSQGYGINEQFF.

Of note for this clonotype: Since the CDR3 does not end with the conserved phenylalanine or tryptophan, this likely comes from a read error. This sequence joins TRBV29-1 and TRBJ1-1; the D gene is possibly TRBD1 (5 bases). Germline V gene lookup returns CDR1 SQVTM and CDR2 ANQGSEA. The CDR3 consists of 15 residues. Trimming took off 5 bases at V and 1 base at J, with 17 bases between the two ends. The CDR3 DNA reads TGCAGCGTTTGCCAAACCGGGACTGGGAACACTGAAGCTTTCTAT. It translates to CSVCQTGTGNTEAFY.

About this clonotype: The junction shows a germline mismatch at one end, possibly a read error. The V call is TRBV28, the J call TRBJ1-1; D is unclear. The CDR3 is 13 residues long. Germline V gives CDR1 MDHEN, CDR2 SYDVKM. The CDR3 DNA reads TGTGTCAGCAGTTTGTGGGATAAATCTGAAGCTTTCTTT. Protein product: CVSSLWDKSEAFF.

In the case of this clonotype: A much larger clone is a single base away; this may be a read error. The gene calls are TRBV28 and TRBJ2-1; 8 bases agree with TRBD2. CDR3 length equals 18 residues. With 9 bases clipped from V and 0 bases from J, the junction kept 16 bases outside the gene matches. Germline V gene data show CDR1 as MDHEN and CDR2 as SYDVKM. The CDR3 coding sequence is TGTGCCAGTCTTCAGACTAACGGGAGGGGGAGCTCCTACAATGAGCAGTTCTTC. Encoded protein: CASLQTNGRGSSYNEQFF.

Notes on this clonotype: Relative to the germline gene, one junction end is altered; a read error may explain this. The chain links TRBV5-1 to TRBJ2-7, with D perhaps TRBD1 (6 bases). CDR1 is SGHRS and CDR2 is YFSETQ in the germline V gene. This CDR3 contains 14 residues. This CDR3 is CASSLDSQVYEQYF. DNA of the CDR3: TGCGCCAGTAGCTTGGACAGCCAAGTCTACGAGCAGTACTTC. Filled out from reference TRBV5-1 and TRBJ2-7, the complete variable domain reads KAGVTQTPRYLIKTRGQQVTLSCSPISGHRSVSWYQQTPGQGLQFLFEYFSETQRNKGNFPGRFSGRQFSNSRSEMNVSTLELGDSALYLCASSLDSQVYEQYFGPGTRLTVT.

Points on this clonotype: A single base separates this from a much larger clone, so it may be a read error. CDR3: CASIRQIYGYTF. In nucleotides, the CDR3 is TGTGCCAGCATTCGACAGATATATGGCTACACCTTC. The chain uses TRBV28 and TRBJ1-2; tentatively, D is TRBD1 (5 bases). The germline V gene encodes CDR1 MDHEN and CDR2 SYDVKM. V lost 7 bases, J lost 5 bases, and 11 bases lay in between. The CDR3 totals 12 residues.

In the case of this clonotype: Likely a read error: the CDR3 ends without its conserved phenylalanine or tryptophan. The rearrangement joins TRBV12-3 or TRBV12-4 to TRBJ2-5; D is unclear. There are 11 residues in the CDR3. Trimming cost V 6 bases and J 2 bases, with 4 bases left between them. The CDR3 sequence is CASRFQETQYT. The CDR3 DNA reads TGTGCCAGCAGATTTCAAGAGACCCAGTACACC.

A remark on this clonotype: One end of the junction does not line up with germline, which may come from a read error. This chain links TRBV11-2 with TRBJ2-2; TRBD2 is a possible D gene (6 bases). The CDR3 runs 15 residues. The germline V gene encodes CDR1 SGHAT and CDR2 FQNNGV. The chain's CDR3 is CASSPPQGLTREPFF. The CDR3 nucleotides read TGTGCCAGCAGCCCTCCGCAAGGACTGACCCGGGAGCCGTTTTTT.

The rearrangement uses TRBV5-6 and TRBJ2-4, with D tentatively TRBD1 (6 bases). The J call may not be correct, given that the DNA end is closer to TRBJ2-7. Germline CDR1 reads SGHDT; CDR2 reads YYEEEE. The CDR3 length is 14 residues. The CDR3 loop reads CASSYGQKTFEQYF. DNA of the CDR3: TGTGCCAGCAGCTACGGACAGAAAACCTTCGAGCAGTACTTC.

This clonotype was counted once. This sequence joins TRBV6-2 or TRBV6-3 and TRBJ2-7; no reliable D call. The germline CDR1 and CDR2 sequences are MNHEY and SVGEGT. Trimming cost V 7 bases and J 3 bases, with 13 bases left between them. This CDR3 region has 13 residues. DNA of the CDR3: TGTGCCAGCACGATGTCGCCGAGCTACGAGCAGTACTTC. The encoded protein is CASTMSPSYEQYF.

This clonotype was recorded only once. Being one base from a much bigger clone, this may be a read error. The rearrangement links TRBV12-3 or TRBV12-4 to TRBJ1-6; D not certain. This CDR3 contains 14 residues. Trimming removed 4 bases at V and 14 bases at J, with 18 bases between. In nucleotides, the CDR3 is TGTGCCAGCAGTTCCCCCGAGTCCGTAAGGGCCCTCCACTTT. Amino acid sequence: CASSSPESVRALHF.

As for this clonotype: The junction departs from germline at one end; a sequencing error may be responsible. The chain combines TRBV12-3 or TRBV12-4 with TRBJ2-5; D may be TRBD1 or TRBD2 (5 bases each). The CDR3 covers 17 residues. The CDR3 sequence is CVSSLMGRGLRKETQYF. In DNA, the CDR3 is TGTGTCAGCAGTTTGATGGGACGAGGGTTACGAAAAGAGACCCAGTACTTC.

A remark on this clonotype: The junction departs from the called germline gene at one end, perhaps through a read error. The chain is built from TRBV12-3 or TRBV12-4 and TRBJ1-2; 9 nucleotides agree with TRBD1. The CDR3 sequence is 17 residues long. The CDR3 DNA reads TGTGCCAGCAGTTTTGGACAGGGGCTACAGATCAACTATGGCTACACATTC. This sequence encodes CASSFGQGLQINYGYTF.

Remarks on this clonotype: It is likely a read error, because the conserved phenylalanine at the end of the CDR3 is missing. The DNA is omitted, as the CDR3 cannot be located on it reliably, and the CDR3 follows TCRdb's listing. This chain joins TRBV6-5 and TRBJ1-5; the table's D call TRBD1 went unverified against the DNA. The CDR3 spans 16 amino acids, including both terminal residues. Germline-derived CDR1 and CDR2 are MNHEY and SVGAGI. The CDR3 reads CASSSSRQGNGQPRHI.